This note documents a single T cell receptor (beta chain) sequence. Its matching antigen is unknown. The data were obtained in a study of beta chain features in type 1 diabetes. Study-wide context: Examined across all samples were approximately 99 million sorted cells. General study points: Within each of all four CD4+ subsets, Type 1 diabetes patients had TCRB CDR3s that were moderately but significantly shorter. Sequencing the cDNA could make cells with high TCR expression show up more than they should.

Averaging about 120 mL, one heparinised blood draw was given by each donor. Researchers reported sorting CD4+ naive, central memory, regulatory and stem cell-like memory cells via CD45RO/CCR7/CD25/CD127/CD95/CD27. Expressed TCRB transcripts were sequenced because the entire RNA isolate underwent reverse transcription. Data came from immunoSEQ multiplex PCR; TCRdb stores just in-frame clones and leaves some out. The sample holds some 130,000 clones, around 9% seen once. CDR1 and CDR2 from the germline V gene are GTSNPN and SVGIG (reference sequence). The CDR3 loop spans 12 amino acids. Trimming left V 2 bases short and J 0 bases short, with 5 bases between.

The sequence was collected from a man between 25 and 39 years old with type 1 diabetes. The rearrangement uses TRBV30 and TRBJ2-7, with D unresolved. The sample consisted of central memory CD4+ T cells from blood. The DNA for the CDR3 is TGTGCCTGGAGTCCTAGCTCCTACGAGCAGTACTTC. As protein: CAWSPSSYEQYF.